One and the same sample provided the 23 T cell receptor beta chains below, sequenced in a study of blood T cell repertoires in COVID-19. The assay was immunoSEQ multiplex PCR, and TCRdb's table has in-frame clones only and misses some. The sample includes just over 300,000 clones, 90% of them seen just once. Material for sequencing was PBMCs or T cells enriched from blood (not recorded which). These receptor sequences come from a woman younger than 35 with acute COVID-19.

In DNA, the CDR3 is TGTGCCAGCTCATTCATAGCGGGAGTTAGCAATGAGCAGTTCTTC. The encoded protein is CASSFIAGVSNEQFF. V usage is TRBV18 and J usage is TRBJ2-1; 9 bases match TRBD2. V gave up 5 bases and J gave up 6 bases; unmatched junction bases: 8. CDR1 and CDR2 (germline): KGHSH, LQKENI. CDR3 length: 15 residues.

The chain is built from TRBV28 and TRBJ1-2, with no clear D. The CDR3 covers 11 residues. V was clipped by 5 bases and J by 4 bases, with 5 bases between them. Germline values: CDR1 MDHEN, CDR2 SYDVKM. The CDR3 loop is CASSTPYGYTF. DNA of the CDR3: TGTGCCAGCAGTACTCCCTATGGCTACACCTTC.

This clone was detected once. The J gene is TRBJ1-3, the V gene TRBV7-9; D perhaps matches TRBD1 (6 bases). CDR3 size: 15 residues. The V gene lost 5 bases and the J gene lost 7 bases, with 18 bases spanning the gap. Germline CDR1 reads SEHNR; CDR2 reads FQNEAQ (reference sequence). The CDR3 is CASSPDRGAQNTIYF. The CDR3, as DNA: TGTGCCAGCAGCCCCGATCGGGGGGCCCAGAACACCATATATTTT. Combining the CDR3 with reference TRBV7-9 and TRBJ1-3 gives the whole variable domain DTGVSQNPRHKITKRGQNVTFRCDPISEHNRLYWYRQTLGQGPEFLTYFQNEAQLEKSRLLSDRFSAERPKGSFSTLEIQRTEQGDSAMYLCASSPDRGAQNTIYFGEGSWLTVV.

The chain links TRBV2 to TRBJ1-4, with 9 bases identical to TRBD1. The CDR3 has 16 residues. V lost 0 bases to trimming and J lost 7 bases; unmatched junction nucleotides: 6. Germline V gene sequence: CDR1 SNHLY, CDR2 FYNNEI. This chain's CDR3 is CASSEAPGTGSEKLFF. The CDR3 DNA follows: TGTGCCAGCAGTGAAGCGCCCGGGACAGGGAGTGAAAAACTGTTTTTT.

This clone has just one count. J is TRBJ2-3 and V is TRBV7-9; 15 bases fit TRBD2. CDR3 length: 15 residues. With 5 bases clipped from V and 6 bases from J, the junction kept 3 bases outside the gene matches. Germline V gene lookup returns CDR1 SEHNR and CDR2 FQNEAQ (reference sequence). This CDR3 reads CASSRTSGRADTQYF. CDR3 DNA: TGTGCCAGCAGCCGGACTAGCGGGAGGGCTGATACGCAGTATTTT.

The chain uses TRBV14 and TRBJ1-2, with TRBD1 matching 8 bases. The trim removed 1 base at V and 5 bases at J, leaving 9 bases unmatched. This CDR3 region has 16 residues. Germline V gives CDR1 SGHDN, CDR2 FVKESK. CDR3 amino acids: CASSQGVGTGEYGYTF. DNA of the CDR3: TGTGCCAGCAGCCAAGGGGTAGGGACAGGCGAGTATGGCTACACCTTC.

The chain employs TRBV9 and TRBJ2-5, with a possible D match to TRBD2 (6 bases). The CDR3 runs to 14 residues. The germline V gene encodes CDR1 SGDLS and CDR2 YYNGEE. V dropped 4 bases and J dropped 5 bases, with 15 bases sitting between them. CDR3 sequence (DNA): TGTGCCAGCAGCCCGGGGGTAATCGGGGAGACCCAGTACTTC. Translating gives CASSPGVIGETQYF.

The rearrangement links TRBV6-5 to TRBJ1-2, with D uncertain. The CDR3 runs to 15 residues. Germline V lookup: CDR1 MNHEY, CDR2 SVGAGI. V was pared by 2 bases and J by 4 bases, with 14 bases between. The CDR3: CASSYDRARFYGYTF. DNA of the CDR3: TGTGCCAGCAGTTACGATCGTGCACGGTTCTATGGCTACACCTTC.

V usage is TRBV19 and J usage is TRBJ1-2, with 7 bases fitting TRBD1. V dropped 9 bases and J dropped 3; count of bases not matched to a gene: 10. This CDR3 is 14 amino acids long. Germline V gives CDR1 LNHDA, CDR2 SQIVND (reference sequence). The CDR3 sequence is CASRNGDSDYGYTF. The DNA for the CDR3 is TGTGCCAGCCGAAATGGGGACAGTGACTATGGCTACACCTTC.

The rearrangement joins TRBV2 to TRBJ1-6; D unclear. The germline gives CDR1 SNHLY, CDR2 FYNNEI. Trimming took off 0 bases at V and 7 bases at J, with 7 bases between the two ends. The CDR3 length is 14 residues. CDR3 residues: CASSEASLNSPLHF. CDR3 DNA sequence: TGTGCCAGCAGTGAAGCCTCCCTGAATTCACCCCTCCACTTT.

The genes are TRBV5-6 and TRBJ1-5; unclear D gene. The V gene's germline CDR1 is SGHDT and CDR2 YYEEEE. V was trimmed by 1 base and J by 6 bases, leaving 17 bases between them. CDR3 length: 16 amino acids. The chain's CDR3 is CASSLFTGSNSQPQHF. CDR3 coding DNA: TGTGCCAGCAGCTTGTTTACCGGTAGCAATAGTCAGCCCCAGCATTTT.

The chain has TRBV10-3 and TRBJ1-2; 9 bases fit TRBD1. The CDR3 has 14 residues. V was pared by 5 bases and J by 4 bases, with 5 bases of the junction left unmatched. Germline values: CDR1 ENHRY, CDR2 SYGVKD. Here the CDR3 reads CAISPGTGFYGYTF. CDR3 nucleotide sequence: TGTGCCATCAGTCCCGGGACAGGGTTCTATGGCTACACCTTC.

The chain links TRBV7-9 to TRBJ2-5; perhaps TRBD1 as D (5 bases). V gave up 5 bases and J gave up 4 bases, with 8 bases separating them. CDR1 is SEHNR and CDR2 is FQNEAQ in the germline V gene (reference sequence). This CDR3 contains 12 residues. CDR3 loop: CASSPQGETQYF. The CDR3 DNA reads TGTGCCAGCAGCCCCCAGGGAGAGACCCAGTACTTC.

The genes are TRBV2 and TRBJ1-3; D may be TRBD1 (5 bases). V was cut by 6 bases and J by 0 bases, with 12 bases left in between. There are 15 residues in the CDR3. Germline V gene data show CDR1 as SNHLY and CDR2 as FYNNEI. Here the CDR3 reads CASRTGSHSGNTIYF. The CDR3 nucleotides are TGTGCCAGCAGAACAGGCTCTCACTCTGGAAACACCATATATTTT.

The rearrangement joins TRBV30 to TRBJ1-4; 7 bases agree with TRBD1. CDR1 and CDR2 from the germline V gene are GTSNPN and SVGIG (reference sequence). CDR3 length: 12 residues. V trimming: 2 bases; J trimming: 8 bases; junction bases outside the gene matches: 2. CDR3 in DNA: TGTGCCTGGAGTCTACAGGGGGAAAAACTGTTTTTT. The encoded protein is CAWSLQGEKLFF.

In its sample, this clone was seen many times. The rearrangement uses TRBV6-5 and TRBJ2-7, with D possibly TRBD1 on 7 matching bases. Trimming cost V 8 bases and J 4 bases, with 15 bases left between them. In germline, CDR1 is MNHEY, CDR2 SVGAGI. The CDR3 extends over 13 amino acids. The DNA for the CDR3 is TGTGCCAGCCGGCGGGACAGCATTTACGAGCAGTACTTC. Translating gives CASRRDSIYEQYF.

The chain joins TRBV6-5 to TRBJ2-1; 7 nucleotides match TRBD2. The CDR3 extends over 14 amino acids. The germline CDR1 and CDR2 sequences are MNHEY and SVGAGI. J lost 7 bases, V lost 6 bases, and 9 bases had no gene match. The CDR3 loop reads CASSGLGILNEQFF. The CDR3 DNA is TGTGCCAGCAGCGGACTAGGGATTTTGAATGAGCAGTTCTTC.

The V gene is TRBV5-1, the J gene TRBJ2-7; 11 bases align to TRBD2. Germline V gene data show CDR1 as SGHRS and CDR2 as YFSETQ. The CDR3 consists of 14 residues. V gave up 4 bases and J gave up 4 bases; unmatched junction bases: 4. DNA of the CDR3: TGCGCCAGCAGCCCTTGGACTAGCGGGTACGAGCAGTACTTC. This codes for CASSPWTSGYEQYF.

V and J are TRBV28 and TRBJ1-4; tentatively, D is TRBD1 (5 bases). This CDR3 region has 11 residues. The germline V gene has CDR1 MDHEN and CDR2 SYDVKM. Trimming removed 7 bases from V and 11 bases from J, with 11 bases in between. The CDR3 DNA reads TGTGCCAGCACCGAGCGGGGGAAACTGTTTTTT. It yields the protein CASTERGKLFF.

The V gene is TRBV3-1 (or the pseudogene TRBV3-2), the J gene TRBJ2-1; maybe TRBD2 (6 bases). The CDR3 length is 14 residues. Germline V gene lookup returns CDR1 LGHDT and CDR2 YNNKEL (reference sequence). V was shortened by 1 base and J by 12 bases, with 16 bases between the two germline ends. The CDR3 region has the DNA TGTGCCAGCAGCCAAGCCCTGACTAGTTATTGGCAGTTCTTC. It specifies CASSQALTSYWQFF.

In its sample, this clone was seen once. The chain is built from TRBV7-8 and TRBJ2-1, with TRBD2 matching 9 bases. The junction had 18 bases not matched to a gene; V was cut back by 5 bases and J by 4 bases. The germline CDR1 and CDR2 sequences are SGHVS and FQNEAQ. The CDR3 contains 19 residues. The CDR3 DNA is TGTGCCAGCAGCCAAACAGGGGCTAGCGGGATTGGACCTTACAATGAGCAGTTCTTC. Translating it yields CASSQTGASGIGPYNEQFF.

The chain links TRBV9 to TRBJ1-1; D unclear. The CDR3 loop spans 14 amino acids. Germline lookup yields CDR1 SGDLS and CDR2 YYNGEE. V was trimmed by 4 bases and J by 1 base, leaving 11 bases between them. CDR3 coding DNA: TGTGCCAGCAGCCTGGGCGGGCCGAACACTGAAGCTTTCTTT. The encoded protein is CASSLGGPNTEAFF. The complete variable domain, with remaining parts taken from reference TRBV9 and TRBJ1-1, reads DSGVTQTPKHLITATGQRVTLRCSPRSGDLSVYWYQQSLDQGLQFLIQYYNGEERAKGNILERFSAQQFPDLHSELNLSSLELGDSALYFCASSLGGPNTEAFFGQGTRLTVV.

This chain links TRBV28 with TRBJ1-2; D perhaps matches TRBD1 (5 bases). The CDR3 is made up of 15 amino acids. V was pared by 2 bases and J by 4 bases, with 14 bases between. From germline, CDR1 is MDHEN and CDR2 SYDVKM. The CDR3 sequence is CASSLGMRQPYGYTF. The CDR3 DNA sequence: TGTGCCAGCAGTTTAGGCATGCGACAGCCCTATGGCTACACCTTC.